The T cell receptor beta chain under discussion was sequenced for a study of blood T cell repertoires in COVID-19. Study in general: From the United States, Italy and Spain came samples of acute and convalescent COVID-19. The cDNA or gDNA used as material had been derived from T cells, B-cell-depleted T cells, or PBMCs.

This CDR3 has 17 amino acids. Unmatched junction bases numbered 9, after V lost 3 bases and J lost 3 bases. Germline V CDR1 and CDR2: KGHSH, LQKENI. In the original workflow: Reference gene primer amplification in the assay estimated nucleated cell counts. Some clones are missing from TCRdb's copy, which holds only in-frame ones; the method was immunoSEQ multiplex PCR. The V and J calls and clone size were taken over from that table, and D and trimming were inferred from the DNA. The repertoire holds 140,000 to 150,000 clones, 88% seen once, with about 2% in the top ten. This TCR was recovered from a human donor in a cohort sampled during active COVID-19. V is TRBV18 and J is TRBJ2-1, with TRBD1 matching over 9 bases. What was sequenced was peripheral blood. The CDR3 nucleotides are TGTGCCAGCTCACCGGGACAGGGATCGGGAGACTACAATGAGCAGTTCTTC. Translated: CASSPGQGSGDYNEQFF.